This TCR beta chain was captured by sequencing in a study of identical twins (TCRdb year 2016). Broadly, across the study: To test whether fetal clonotypes persist, this study deep-sequenced TCR alpha and beta repertoires from monozygotic twins, from unrelated adults of various ages, and from cord blood. Replicate twin experiments were performed at different times using different library preparation protocols to rule out contamination. Here is what the overall study found, with its caveats: Invariant T cells such as MAIT and iNKT could partly confound zero-insertion analyses, though diverse VJ usage argued against this for most clonotypes. The excess sharing between twins in beta out-of-frame sequences was weaker because fewer shared sequences reduced the signal-to-noise ratio. Because the same donors could not be followed over many years, conclusions were based on cross-sectional statistical analysis. Out-of-frame TCR alpha sequences shared between twins showed an excess of low generation-probability sequences compared with coincidental sharing between unrelated individuals. Fewer insertions were carried by abundant cord blood beta clonotypes, a similar but weaker trend appeared in young adult naive repertoires, and no such trend appeared in memory repertoires. Out-of-frame TCR alpha sharing in monozygotic twins was systematically underestimated by recombination models, whereas sharing between unrelated individuals was in agreement with the recombination models.

Receptors were amplified or captured by 5' RACE. This sample was sequenced with an Illumina HiSeq 2000. A universal primer binding site was added through template switching, and the final cDNA carried a unique molecular identifier so that TCR cDNA molecules could be counted accurately. Specific primers in the conserved constant-segment region were used to synthesize first-strand cDNA for the TCR alpha and beta chains. To control for contamination, every cDNA library was double barcoded, receiving both a SMART-Mk sample barcode and Illumina barcodes. Two successive PCR steps introduced TruSeq adapter sequences along with Illumina sample barcodes. TCR alpha and beta cDNA libraries were sequenced on the Illumina HiSeq platform with custom primers. As for the authors' bioinformatics: MiGEC processed the raw reads to extract unique molecular identifiers, while MiXCR was used to determine the CDR3 positions. For each individual, recombination models were inferred using an EM algorithm with the repgenHMM and IGoR tools. Shared clonotypes were analyzed with the tcR package in R, and sharing was normalized by the product of cloneset sizes. Out-of-frame nonproductive sequences were analyzed to study raw recombination free of thymic and clonal selection effects. TCRdb reprocessed the public reads (quality trimming at Q25 with fastp, clone calling with MiXCR) and kept in-frame beta chains. Each entry is one CDR3 protein sequence, shown with its most common DNA and genes. The V and J calls come from TCRdb's annotation, not from the publication. For this sample the table gives approximately 670,000 distinct CDR3 sequences, of which roughly 6% were detected only once. The ten largest clones represent about 1.8% of the sample.

Every donor in the study was a healthy Caucasian. The researchers also sequenced three unrelated adults who were not twins: a male aged 18 to 29, a male aged 50 to 60, and a female aged 50 to 60. Using Miltenyi CD45RO+ enrichment and human naive T-cell isolation kits, memory (CD45RO+) and naive T cells were isolated from PBMC. This clonotype was counted a few times. Its recognized antigen is unknown. The input lacks base qualities; no much larger clone sits a single base away. Material: naive T cells sorted from blood. The cell subset or site label corresponds to: cells isolated with a human naive T-cell isolation kit. The receptor comes from a man younger than 35 in good health.

The base sequence is TGCAGTGCTAGAGGAGCGGTGAGCTCCTACGAGCAGTACTTC. It specifies CSARGAVSSYEQYF. The V gene is TRBV20-1 and the J gene is TRBJ2-7; 5 matching bases give a weak D call of TRBD2. Measured from the cysteine to the phenylalanine, the CDR3 is 14 residues long. Only CDR3 DNA is held: 42 bases, read in frame from base 1. The germline V gene (reference sequence) gives CDR1 as DFQATT and CDR2 as SNEGSKA. At the junction V is shortened by 1 base and J by 0 bases, with 10 bases in between.